These 30 T cell receptor beta chains were sequenced from one sample in a study of cytomegalovirus exposure and HLA in healthy donors. Profiling relied on immunoSEQ multiplex PCR, and the TCRdb table lists in-frame clones only, not all of them. The table records about 160,000 clones, roughly 89% of them present only once. The sample comprised PBMCs. These receptors all come from a woman between 18 and 29 years old in good health and CMV-seropositive.

This chain links TRBV5-1 with TRBJ1-1; D is possibly TRBD1 (6 bases). Germline V gene sequence: CDR1 SGHRS, CDR2 YFSETQ. This CDR3 spans 15 amino acids. Trimming pared 5 bases from V and 6 bases from J, leaving 20 bases between. The CDR3 nucleotides read TGCGCCAGCAGTCTAGAACAGGGTGTTCTCCCTGAAGCTTTCTTT. As protein: CASSLEQGVLPEAFF. The variable domain in full, with the rest retrieved from reference TRBV5-1 and TRBJ1-1, is KAGVTQTPRYLIKTRGQQVTLSCSPISGHRSVSWYQQTPGQGLQFLFEYFSETQRNKGNFPGRFSGRQFSNSRSEMNVSTLELGDSALYLCASSLEQGVLPEAFFGQGTRLTVV.

The sample holds one count of this clone. In nucleotides, the CDR3 is TGTGCCAGCAGCTTGGGATCGACTAGCGGGAGGAGGGATGAGCAGTTCTTC. Its translation: CASSLGSTSGRRDEQFF. The chain combines TRBV5-8 with TRBJ2-1; the match to TRBD2 covers 13 bases. Trimming at V came to 0 bases and at J to 8 bases, leaving 8 bases not matched to a gene. The CDR3 is 17 residues long. Looked up from germline, CDR1 is SGHTS and CDR2 is YDEGEE.

A single count supports this clone. The gene calls are TRBV5-1 and TRBJ2-7; possible D gene TRBD2, 6 bases. The germline V gene encodes CDR1 SGHRS and CDR2 YFSETQ. V shed 4 bases and J shed 6 bases, with 20 bases lying between them. This CDR3 comprises 15 residues. The CDR3 bases are TGCGCCAGCAGCCCCGAGGCGACTAGGGGATCCGAGCAGTACTTC. The encoded protein is CASSPEATRGSEQYF.

The chain links TRBV19 to TRBJ1-1; TRBD1 is a possible D gene (6 bases). The V and J ends lost 3 bases and 0 bases respectively, with 11 bases between them. In germline, CDR1 is LNHDA, CDR2 SQIVND (reference sequence). CDR3 length equals 15 residues. CDR3 DNA sequence: TGTGCCAGTAGTATCGTCAGGACAGTGAACACTGAAGCTTTCTTT. Protein: CASSIVRTVNTEAFF.

The chain is built from TRBV19 and TRBJ2-7; no definite D call. V lost 5 bases and J lost 0, with 14 bases in between. The CDR3 length is 15 residues. Germline V gene sequence: CDR1 LNHDA, CDR2 SQIVND (reference sequence). The DNA for the CDR3 is TGTGCCAGTAGTGTCCCCCAACGCAGCTCCTACGAGCAGTACTTC. Amino acids: CASSVPQRSSYEQYF.

V usage is TRBV11-3 and J usage is TRBJ2-5, with a weak D call TRBD1 (5 bases). CDR3 length: 15 residues. V gave up 4 bases and J gave up 1 base, with 13 bases separating them. Germline CDR1 and CDR2: SGHNT and YENEEA. CDR3 coding DNA: TGTGCCAGCAGCTCCTGGGGCGGCGCCCAAGAGACCCAGTACTTC. It codes for CASSSWGGAQETQYF.

V and J are TRBV6-6 and TRBJ1-2; 11 nucleotides line up with TRBD1. From germline, CDR1 is MNHNY and CDR2 SVGAGI (reference sequence). V trimming: 2 bases; J trimming: 6 bases; junction bases outside the gene matches: 5. There are 15 residues in the CDR3. The CDR3 region is CASSYRDRGSNGYTF. The DNA of the CDR3 is TGTGCCAGCAGTTACAGGGACAGGGGGTCCAATGGCTACACCTTC.

This clone was picked up a small number of times. The V gene is TRBV9, the J gene TRBJ2-7, with a possible D match to TRBD1 (5 bases). Germline loops: CDR1 SGDLS, CDR2 YYNGEE. V was shortened by 4 bases and J by 0 bases, with 8 bases between the two germline ends. CDR3 length equals 13 residues. In DNA form, the CDR3 reads TGTGCCAGCAGCAGGGGCCCCTCCTACGAGCAGTACTTC. Its translation: CASSRGPSYEQYF.

This chain uses TRBV7-3 with TRBJ2-7, with D maybe TRBD1 (5 bases). This CDR3 spans 14 amino acids. V lost 3 bases to trimming and J lost 6 bases, with 15 bases between them. The germline gives CDR1 SGHTA, CDR2 FQGTGA. The CDR3 region is CASSFDSGLGEQYF. CDR3 nucleotide sequence: TGTGCCAGCAGCTTCGACAGTGGCCTGGGCGAGCAGTACTTC.

This clone has only a few counts. The chain uses TRBV19 and TRBJ2-7; no clear D. The CDR3 runs to 11 residues. Trimming shortened V by 1 base and J by 6 bases, and 4 bases separated the two germline ends. Germline V gives CDR1 LNHDA, CDR2 SQIVND (reference sequence). The CDR3, as DNA: TGTGCCAGTAGTATAGGAGGCGAGCAGTACTTC. Protein product: CASSIGGEQYF.

The chain carries TRBV7-9 and TRBJ2-1; no clear D. Germline V gene lookup returns CDR1 SEHNR and CDR2 FQNEAQ (reference sequence). V lost 3 bases to trimming and J lost 7 bases, with 13 bases between them. The CDR3 consists of 14 residues. DNA of the CDR3: TGTGCCAGCAGCTTTCTATCGTCCCGTAATGAGCAGTTCTTC. Translation gives CASSFLSSRNEQFF.

This rearrangement joins TRBV30 to TRBJ1-2, with 7 bases aligning to TRBD1. This CDR3 is 13 amino acids long. V lost 2 bases to trimming and J lost 4 bases; unmatched junction nucleotides: 4. Germline CDR1 reads GTSNPN; CDR2 reads SVGIG (reference sequence). The CDR3 DNA reads as TGTGCCTGGAGTACCGGGACAGCCTATGGCTACACCTTC. Protein product: CAWSTGTAYGYTF. The variable domain in full, with the rest retrieved from reference TRBV30 and TRBJ1-2, is SQTIHQWPATLVQPVGSPLSLECTVEGTSNPNLYWYRQAAGRGLQLLFYSVGIGQISSEVPQNLSASRPQDRQFILSSKKLLLSDSGFYLCAWSTGTAYGYTFGSGTRLTVV.

The rearrangement links TRBV4-2 to TRBJ2-7; D call uncertain. Per germline, CDR1 LGHNA and CDR2 YNFKEQ. The CDR3 is 16 amino acids. Trimming removed 0 bases at V and 2 bases at J, with 14 bases between. The CDR3 DNA is TGTGCCAGCAGCCAAGATTGGGCCAGCAGTGCCTACGAGCAGTACTTC. It specifies CASSQDWASSAYEQYF.

The CDR3: CASSMGQGAWKYGYTF. The DNA for the CDR3 is TGTGCCAGCAGTATGGGACAGGGGGCATGGAAGTATGGCTACACCTTC. The chain is built from TRBV28 and TRBJ1-2; 12 bases are a match to TRBD1. The CDR3 loop spans 16 amino acids. The trim removed 5 bases at V and 5 bases at J, leaving 9 bases unmatched. Germline V gene sequence: CDR1 MDHEN, CDR2 SYDVKM.

The chain carries TRBV9 and TRBJ1-2; 8 positions agree with TRBD1. Germline CDR1 reads SGDLS; CDR2 reads YYNGEE. The CDR3 covers 17 residues. The V gene end was trimmed by 2 bases and the J gene end by 4 bases; junction bases not matched to a gene: 13. The CDR3, as DNA: TGTGCCAGCAGCGTGGATACCGGGACAGGAGGTACCTATGGCTACACCTTC. This codes for CASSVDTGTGGTYGYTF. Together with reference TRBV9 and TRBJ1-2, the CDR3 gives the full variable domain: DSGVTQTPKHLITATGQRVTLRCSPRSGDLSVYWYQQSLDQGLQFLIQYYNGEERAKGNILERFSAQQFPDLHSELNLSSLELGDSALYFCASSVDTGTGGTYGYTFGSGTRLTVV.

The chain joins TRBV15 to TRBJ2-5; 7 bases map to TRBD1. The CDR3 runs to 16 residues. The ends lost 0 bases at V and 5 bases at J; junction bases unmatched: 9. The germline V gene has CDR1 LNHNV and CDR2 YYDKDF (reference sequence). The CDR3: CATSRDRAGGQETQYF. The CDR3 region has the DNA TGTGCCACCAGCAGAGATCGGGCAGGGGGTCAGGAGACCCAGTACTTC.

In nucleotides, the CDR3 is TGTGCCAGCAGCCACCTGGGGGGCTCTGGAAACACCATATATTTT. It specifies CASSHLGGSGNTIYF. The chain has TRBV9 and TRBJ1-3, with D possibly being TRBD1 (5 bases). CDR3 length: 15 amino acids. Germline CDR1 and CDR2: SGDLS and YYNGEE. The V end lost 4 bases, the J end lost 0 bases, and 11 bases lay between the germline ends. Full variable domain (missing parts from reference TRBV9 and TRBJ1-3): DSGVTQTPKHLITATGQRVTLRCSPRSGDLSVYWYQQSLDQGLQFLIQYYNGEERAKGNILERFSAQQFPDLHSELNLSSLELGDSALYFCASSHLGGSGNTIYFGEGSWLTVV.

This chain uses TRBV5-1 with TRBJ2-3, with 9 nucleotides matching TRBD2. The CDR3 sequence is 17 residues long. The germline CDR1 and CDR2 sequences are SGHRS and YFSETQ. Trimming at V came to 2 bases and at J to 0 bases, leaving 7 bases not matched to a gene. The CDR3 spells CASSLSLAGSSTDTQYF. The DNA for the CDR3 is TGCGCCAGCAGCTTATCCCTAGCGGGGTCTAGCACAGATACGCAGTATTTT. The full variable domain, in which reference TRBV5-1 and TRBJ2-3 provide the parts outside the CDR3, is KAGVTQTPRYLIKTRGQQVTLSCSPISGHRSVSWYQQTPGQGLQFLFEYFSETQRNKGNFPGRFSGRQFSNSRSEMNVSTLELGDSALYLCASSLSLAGSSTDTQYFGPGTRLTVL.

The chain is built from TRBV9 and TRBJ2-3; D is perhaps TRBD2 (5 bases). The CDR3 totals 17 residues. Germline V gives CDR1 SGDLS, CDR2 YYNGEE. V shed 6 bases and J shed 5 bases, with 25 bases lying between them. The CDR3 reads CASTQDAAGGILDTQYF. For the CDR3, the DNA is TGTGCCAGCACCCAAGACGCGGCAGGAGGAATTCTAGATACGCAGTATTTT.

The chain couples TRBV5-5 to TRBJ2-7; 7 nucleotides agree with TRBD2. CDR1 SGHKS and CDR2 YYEKEE come from the germline V gene (reference sequence). Trimming removed 0 bases from V and 3 bases from J; junction bases left unmatched: 6. CDR3 length: 15 residues. This CDR3 reads CASSLEPGGYYEQYF. The DNA of the CDR3 is TGTGCCAGCAGCTTGGAGCCGGGGGGTTACTACGAGCAGTACTTC.

The chain is built from TRBV4-2 and TRBJ1-2; D is undetermined. CDR3 length: 13 residues. V dropped 0 bases and J dropped 8 bases, with 10 bases sitting between them. From germline, CDR1 is LGHNA and CDR2 YNFKEQ. The CDR3 DNA follows: TGTGCCAGCAGCCAAGATTCCCTTTTGGGCTACACCTTC. Protein sequence: CASSQDSLLGYTF.

The genes are TRBV5-1 and TRBJ2-1; no firm D call. V lost 5 bases and J lost 0, with 12 bases in between. Germline CDR1 and CDR2: SGHRS and YFSETQ. The CDR3 has 15 residues. The CDR3 reads CASRRSASSYNEQFF. DNA for the CDR3: TGCGCCAGCAGGCGGTCTGCGAGCTCCTACAATGAGCAGTTCTTC.

This sequence joins TRBV7-9 and TRBJ2-7; D gene uncertain. Germline-derived CDR1 and CDR2 are SEHNR and FQNEAQ (reference sequence). The CDR3 length is 15 residues. V was trimmed by 5 bases and J by 2 bases, leaving 16 bases between them. The CDR3 DNA reads as TGTGCCAGCAGCACTCCCGCGGCCACTACCTACGAGCAGTACTTC. The encoded protein is CASSTPAATTYEQYF.

The gene calls are TRBV6-6 and TRBJ2-1; 9 bases agree with TRBD2. Germline CDR1 is MNHNY and CDR2 is SVGAGI (reference sequence). Trimming at V came to 7 bases and at J to 8 bases, leaving 12 bases not matched to a gene. The CDR3 loop spans 15 amino acids. The CDR3 sequence is CASIYSGSIRDEQFF. As DNA, the CDR3 is TGTGCCAGCATTTATAGCGGGAGTATTCGTGATGAGCAGTTCTTC.

The rearrangement uses TRBV4-1 and TRBJ1-4; TRBD1 might be the D (6 bases). Trimming took off 1 base at V and 2 bases at J, with 11 bases between the two ends. The CDR3 contains 16 residues. Germline V gene data show CDR1 as MGHRA and CDR2 as YSYEKL. The chain's CDR3 is CASSQAPTGTNEKLFF. The CDR3 bases are TGCGCCAGCAGCCAAGCCCCGACAGGTACTAATGAAAAACTGTTTTTT.

This chain joins TRBV7-9 and TRBJ1-1, with TRBD1 matching over 7 bases. Per the germline V gene, CDR1 is SEHNR and CDR2 is FQNEAQ (reference sequence). J gave up 8 bases and V 6 bases, and 12 bases lay outside the gene matches. The CDR3 has 14 amino acids. Here the CDR3 reads CASRLDPNRGEAFF. The CDR3 bases are TGTGCCAGCAGGCTCGACCCTAACAGGGGCGAAGCTTTCTTT.

The chain links TRBV6-5 to TRBJ2-3, with D possibly matching TRBD1 (6 bases). Trimming pared 10 bases from V and 7 bases from J, leaving 21 bases between. The CDR3 has 14 amino acids. Per the germline V gene, CDR1 is MNHEY and CDR2 is SVGAGI. The CDR3 loop is CATALAFQGNTQYF. The CDR3 nucleotides read TGTGCCACCGCTTTAGCTTTTCAGGGGAATACGCAGTATTTT.

The chain joins TRBV7-9 to TRBJ2-5; TRBD2 matches 11 bases. CDR3 size: 16 residues. V shed 5 bases, J shed 5 bases, and the junction held 10 bases outside the gene matches. Germline V gene sequence: CDR1 SEHNR, CDR2 FQNEAQ (reference sequence). The CDR3 DNA reads as TGTGCCAGCAGCCCAACCCTAGCGGGAGGCCGGGAGACCCAGTACTTC. It specifies CASSPTLAGGRETQYF. Filled out from reference TRBV7-9 and TRBJ2-5, the complete variable domain reads DTGVSQNPRHKITKRGQNVTFRCDPISEHNRLYWYRQTLGQGPEFLTYFQNEAQLEKSRLLSDRFSAERPKGSFSTLEIQRTEQGDSAMYLCASSPTLAGGRETQYFGPGTRLLVL.

J is TRBJ2-1 and V is TRBV19, with 7 bases lining up with TRBD2. CDR1 is LNHDA and CDR2 is SQIVND in the germline V gene (reference sequence). With V trimmed by 3 bases and J by 4 bases, 9 bases remained unmatched. The CDR3 sequence is 16 residues long. CDR3 coding DNA: TGTGCCAGTAGTATTCAGGCTAGCGGACCGTACAATGAGCAGTTCTTC. Encoded protein: CASSIQASGPYNEQFF.

The V and J genes are TRBV6-5 and TRBJ1-2, with 11 positions matching TRBD1. V dropped 7 bases and J dropped 2; count of bases not matched to a gene: 6. Germline lookup yields CDR1 MNHEY and CDR2 SVGAGI. CDR3 size: 15 residues. The CDR3 bases are TGTGCCAGCACTGCCGGGACAGGGGGAAACTATGGCTACACCTTC. It translates to CASTAGTGGNYGYTF.